There are a few counts of the clone carrying this T cell receptor (beta chain). Its target is unknown. For TCR beta, libraries came from iRepertoire HTBI primers and Arm-PCR of CDR3 regions. One entry per CDR3 protein results from TCRdb running MiXCR on the multiplex PCR reads. The repertoire consists of hundreds of thousands of distinct CDR3 sequences, with more than 15% occurring once and the leading ten covering 20% to 25%. CDR1 SNHLY and CDR2 FYNNEI come from the germline V gene. Deletions cut 7 bases from V and 2 bases from J, with 13 bases between. The CDR3 consists of 14 residues. The data derive from a study of regulatory T cells in long-lasting Graves disease. Study results and limitations: Graves' patients with persistent disease showed TCR diversity lower than patients newly diagnosed.

The time point is: newly diagnosed GD, antithyroid drugs for less than 3 months. From PBMCs, RNA was extracted and then used to make the TCR library. Patients all came to the study from an endocrinology department in Xi'an, China. Separately, the same data were catalogued under a study of T cells in Graves' hyperthyroidism and ophthalmopathy. That study adds: Used for diagnoses were clinical symptoms, serum thyroxine and TRAb, thyroid ultrasound and orbital computed tomography.

The sequencing used peripheral blood mononuclear cells (PBMCs), collected at new diagnosis, from a patient treated with antithyroid drugs. The clonotype was recovered from a woman aged 40-60 years with Graves disease. The chain is built from TRBV2 and TRBJ2-3, with D possibly called TRBD1 or TRBD2 (6 bases each). CDR3 amino acids: CASIRGEATDTQYF. CDR3 nucleotides: TGTGCCAGCATTAGGGGGGAGGCCACAGATACGCAGTATTTT.